This TCR beta chain appears in the sequencing data of a study of blood T cell repertoires in COVID-19. Study-wide background: In each case, the material was cDNA or gDNA derived from T cells, B-cell-depleted T cells, or PBMCs.

The study drew participants aged about 18 to 89 years from approximately 25 US areas. Per the authors' pipeline: For nucleated cells, counts were estimated from reference gene primer amplification. The repertoire was sequenced with immunoSEQ multiplex PCR; TCRdb's copy has only in-frame clones and lacks some. V and J calls and clone size are those listed in that table; D and trimming were worked out from the DNA. This sample has 280,000 or so clones; around 90% occur once, and the top ten carry about 1.8%. Trimming took 0 bases from V and 2 from J, leaving 14 bases between them. The CDR3 sequence is 16 residues long. Germline-derived CDR1 and CDR2 are SGHRS and YFSETQ.

The receptor comes from a woman between 18 and 30 years old with acute COVID-19. This chain links TRBV5-1 with TRBJ2-5; tentatively, D is TRBD2 (6 bases). The sample taken for sequencing was PBMCs or T cells enriched from blood (not recorded which). CDR3 region: CASSLVVGGGQETQYF. CDR3 DNA sequence: TGCGCCAGCAGCTTGGTTGTGGGAGGAGGACAAGAGACCCAGTACTTC.